What follows are 18 T cell receptor beta chains derived from one specimen sequenced in a study of cytomegalovirus exposure and HLA in healthy donors. Use of 60 Vbeta and 13 Jbeta primers characterized the PCR. Method: immunoSEQ multiplex PCR; TCRdb's copy keeps in-frame clones and lacks some. The data hold around 100,000 clones, with around 74% observed a single time. The sequenced material came from PBMCs. The receptors derive from a middle-aged woman in good health and CMV-seronegative.

This rearrangement joins TRBV11-1 to TRBJ2-7; 9 bases are shared with TRBD2. The CDR3 has 15 amino acids. Per the germline V gene, CDR1 is SGHAT and CDR2 is FQDESV (reference sequence). V lost 1 base to trimming and J lost 5 bases; unmatched junction nucleotides: 6. For the CDR3, the DNA is TGTGCCAGCAGCTTAGTATCTAGCGGGAACCACGAGCAGTACTTC. Translation gives CASSLVSSGNHEQYF. Combining the CDR3 with reference TRBV11-1 and TRBJ2-7 gives the whole variable domain EAEVAQSPRYKITEKSQAVAFWCDPISGHATLYWYRQILGQGPELLVQFQDESVVDDSQLPKDRFSAERLKGVDSTLKIQPAELGDSAMYLCASSLVSSGNHEQYFGPGTRLTVT.

About this clone itself: The same CDR3 is also encoded by other DNA sequences in this sample. The J gene is TRBJ2-5, the V gene TRBV2; tentative D call: TRBD2 (6 bases). The germline V and J ends were trimmed by 6 bases and 2 bases, with 19 bases remaining between them. In germline, CDR1 is SNHLY, CDR2 FYNNEI. This CDR3 contains 16 residues. The CDR3 protein is CASRPLWAGRQETQYF. The CDR3 DNA follows: TGTGCCAGCAGGCCACTTTGGGCGGGGCGACAAGAGACCCAGTACTTC.

The V and J genes are TRBV12-5 and TRBJ2-7, with 7 nucleotides matching TRBD1. The V gene end was trimmed by 1 base and the J gene end by 2 bases; junction bases not matched to a gene: 5. This CDR3 has 15 amino acids. Germline CDR1 and CDR2: LGHNT and FRNRAP. The CDR3: CASGLAKTGTYEQYF. The CDR3 DNA sequence: TGTGCTAGTGGTTTGGCTAAGACAGGGACCTACGAGCAGTACTTC.

This clone was detected once. This CDR3 is CASQGSRSYEQYF. In DNA form, the CDR3 reads TGTGCCAGTCAGGGGAGTCGGTCTTACGAGCAGTACTTC. V usage is TRBV6-6 and J usage is TRBJ2-7, with D perhaps matching TRBD1 (6 bases). The germline V gene has CDR1 MNHNY and CDR2 SVGAGI (reference sequence). The V gene lost 9 bases and the J gene lost 4 bases, with 16 bases spanning the gap. The CDR3 is made up of 13 amino acids.

The chain links TRBV7-3 to TRBJ1-2; maybe TRBD1 (6 bases). The CDR3 spans 13 residues. V lost 3 bases and J lost 8, with 13 bases in between. Germline V CDR1 and CDR2: SGHTA, FQGTGA. The CDR3 region has the DNA TGTGCCAGCAGCTTGGCGGAGACAGGCGGCTACACCTTC. This codes for CASSLAETGGYTF.

The J gene is TRBJ2-6, the V gene TRBV7-8; D might be TRBD2 (6 bases). V was shortened by 3 bases and J by 3 bases, with 15 bases between the two germline ends. Germline CDR1 is SGHVS and CDR2 is FQNEAQ. The CDR3 spans 17 residues. The CDR3 DNA reads as TGTGCCAGCAGCTTCCCCCGGGGAGGTCTTGGGGCCAACGTCCTGACTTTC. Its translation: CASSFPRGGLGANVLTF.

The rearrangement joins TRBV2 to TRBJ2-1, with 11 bases lining up with TRBD1. The junction had 4 bases not matched to a gene; V was cut back by 5 bases and J by 7 bases. The CDR3 is made up of 14 amino acids. CDR1 SNHLY and CDR2 FYNNEI come from the germline V gene. The CDR3 sequence is CASSPRDRGNEQFF. The DNA of the CDR3 is TGTGCCAGCAGTCCCCGGGACAGGGGGAATGAGCAGTTCTTC.

The chain carries TRBV2 and TRBJ2-1; 10 bases fit TRBD1. The length of the CDR3 is 15 residues. The V segment lost 5 bases and the J segment 9 bases; nucleotides outside the gene matches: 10. Germline assignment: CDR1 SNHLY and CDR2 FYNNEI. This CDR3 reads CASSQGQGPPAEQFF. In nucleotides, the CDR3 is TGTGCCAGCAGTCAGGGACAGGGGCCCCCGGCTGAGCAGTTCTTC.

The rearrangement links TRBV5-1 to TRBJ2-1; no reliable D call. V lost 0 bases, J lost 4 bases, and 5 bases lay in between. The CDR3 totals 13 residues. The germline CDR1 and CDR2 sequences are SGHRS and YFSETQ. CDR3 amino acids: CASSLVQYNEQFF. Here the CDR3 DNA reads TGCGCCAGCAGCTTGGTTCAATACAATGAGCAGTTCTTC. Supplemented by reference TRBV5-1 and TRBJ2-1, the full variable domain reads KAGVTQTPRYLIKTRGQQVTLSCSPISGHRSVSWYQQTPGQGLQFLFEYFSETQRNKGNFPGRFSGRQFSNSRSEMNVSTLELGDSALYLCASSLVQYNEQFFGPGTRLTVL.

The chain is built from TRBV30 and TRBJ1-6; D not resolved. The CDR3 has 15 amino acids. V shed 4 bases and J shed 7 bases, with 17 bases lying between them. CDR1 is GTSNPN and CDR2 is SVGIG in the germline V gene (reference sequence). CDR3 DNA sequence: TGTGCCTGGACTTTTCCCCTTACTATCAATTCACCCCTCCACTTT. It codes for CAWTFPLTINSPLHF.

This clone was detected only a few times. The chain has TRBV4-3 and TRBJ1-5; 8 bases are a match to TRBD1. Per germline, CDR1 LGHNA and CDR2 YSLEER. V gave up 3 bases and J gave up 9 bases; unmatched junction bases: 4. CDR3 size: 13 residues. As DNA, the CDR3 is TGCGCCAGCAGCCAGACAGGACAGGGGCCCCAGCATTTT. Its protein is CASSQTGQGPQHF.

J is TRBJ2-6 and V is TRBV6-1, with 7 bases lining up with TRBD1. J was trimmed by 0 bases and V by 6 bases; bases with no gene match: 2. CDR1 is MNHNS, CDR2 SASEGT, per germline. This CDR3 has 15 residues. The CDR3 sequence is CASSQGDSGANVLTF. As DNA, the CDR3 is TGTGCCAGCAGCCAGGGGGACTCTGGGGCCAACGTCCTGACTTTC.

About this clone itself: Sequence at one end of the junction differs from germline and may be a read error. The chain recombines TRBV7-9 with TRBJ2-7; D is possibly TRBD1 (5 bases). There are 12 residues in the CDR3. Germline V gene lookup returns CDR1 SEHNR and CDR2 FQNEAQ (reference sequence). The CDR3 DNA is TGTTCCAGCGCCAGGGTTTCCTACGAGCAGTACTTC. Protein product: CSSARVSYEQYF.

This chain connects TRBV7-3 to TRBJ2-5; D perhaps matches TRBD2 (6 bases). The CDR3 extends over 16 amino acids. Trimming took 1 base from V and 3 from J, leaving 15 bases between them. The germline V gene has CDR1 SGHTA and CDR2 FQGTGA. CDR3 residues: CASSLIGVGEEETQYF. For the CDR3, the DNA is TGTGCCAGCAGCTTAATCGGGGTGGGGGAGGAAGAGACCCAGTACTTC. Looking up the rest from reference TRBV7-3 and TRBJ2-5 gives the full variable domain: GAGVSQTPSNKVTEKGKYVELRCDPISGHTALYWYRQSLGQGPEFLIYFQGTGAADDSGLPNDRFFAVRPEGSVSTLKIQRTERGDSAVYLCASSLIGVGEEETQYFGPGTRLLVL.

This clone was detected only a few times. The J gene is TRBJ2-3, the V gene TRBV7-3; D may be TRBD2 (6 bases). The ends were cut back, 10 bases at V and 4 bases at J, with 18 bases in the middle. This CDR3 contains 14 residues. Germline CDR1 reads SGHTA; CDR2 reads FQGTGA. The CDR3 protein is CATKRASDADTQYF. As DNA, the CDR3 is TGTGCCACCAAACGCGCTAGCGACGCAGATACGCAGTATTTT.

Comment on this clone: One end of the junction fails to match germline, which may point to a read error. The V gene is TRBV7-9, the J gene TRBJ2-1; D uncertain. Germline CDR1 and CDR2: SEHNR and FQNEAQ (reference sequence). The CDR3 length is 15 residues. For the CDR3, the DNA is TGTTCCAGCAGCTTAGTTAAGCTAGACTACAATGAGCAGTTCTTC. Protein: CSSSLVKLDYNEQFF.

The chain recombines TRBV7-2 with TRBJ2-1, with 9 bases lining up with TRBD2. V dropped 3 bases and J dropped 0; count of bases not matched to a gene: 9. CDR1 SGHTA and CDR2 FQGNSA come from the germline V gene. This CDR3 spans 18 amino acids. As DNA, the CDR3 is TGTGCCAGCAGCTTTTTACTAGCGGGTTCCCGCTCCTACAATGAGCAGTTCTTC. Its translation: CASSFLLAGSRSYNEQFF.

The rearrangement joins TRBV28 to TRBJ2-5, with D unclear. Trimming took 4 bases from V and 1 from J, leaving 7 bases between them. Germline CDR1 is MDHEN and CDR2 is SYDVKM. The CDR3 spans 13 residues. The chain's CDR3 is CASSSRVQETQYF. Written as DNA, the CDR3 is TGTGCCAGCAGTTCACGGGTCCAAGAGACCCAGTACTTC.